One sample yielded the 32 T cell receptor beta chains listed below, sequenced in a study of blood T cell repertoires in COVID-19. TCRdb's table, derived via immunoSEQ multiplex PCR, lists solely in-frame clones and lacks some. Altogether just under 150,000 clones are present, over 70% being singletons, with the ten largest covering less than 45%. Specimen: peripheral blood. Receptors were obtained from a man aged 45-65 years who had recovered from COVID-19.

The rearrangement uses TRBV3-1 (or the pseudogene TRBV3-2) and TRBJ2-2, with 7 bases lining up with TRBD1. Germline V CDR1 and CDR2: LGHDT, YNNKEL (reference sequence). The V segment lost 4 bases and the J segment 5 bases; nucleotides outside the gene matches: 7. This CDR3 region has 15 residues. The DNA for the CDR3 is TGTGCCAGCAGCCTGGGGACAGTTGGGACCGGGGAGCTGTTTTTT. Its translation is CASSLGTVGTGELFF.

The rearrangement joins TRBV6-7 to TRBJ1-2; 7 bases fit TRBD1. TRBV6-7 is an open reading frame whose function is uncertain. This CDR3 region has 15 residues. Germline trimming cut 7 bases from V and 4 bases from J; bases unmatched to any gene: 12. As DNA, the CDR3 is TGTGCCAGCACGCAAGACAGGGAAACTTTCTATGGCTACACCTTC. Its protein is CASTQDRETFYGYTF.

V usage is TRBV30 and J usage is TRBJ2-3; 8 bases match TRBD1. The CDR3 totals 16 residues. Germline CDR1 is GTSNPN and CDR2 is SVGIG (reference sequence). V gave up 0 bases and J gave up 7 bases; unmatched junction bases: 12. This CDR3 is CAWSVLIGQGGNTQYF. CDR3 DNA: TGTGCCTGGAGTGTATTAATTGGACAGGGTGGAAATACGCAGTATTTT.

This chain uses TRBV15 with TRBJ2-6; D gene ambiguous. V was shortened by 1 base and J by 11 bases, with 3 bases between the two germline ends. The CDR3 spans 11 residues. The germline V gene has CDR1 LNHNV and CDR2 YYDKDF (reference sequence). The CDR3 nucleotides are TGTGCCACCAGCAGAGGCGACGTCCTGACTTTC. Amino acid sequence: CATSRGDVLTF.

The V call is TRBV5-1, the J call TRBJ1-1; weak D call: TRBD1 (5 bases). The CDR3 extends over 14 amino acids. Trimming took 4 bases from V and 1 from J, leaving 11 bases between them. Germline loops: CDR1 SGHRS, CDR2 YFSETQ. CDR3 sequence: CASSRGQENTEAFF. The CDR3 nucleotides read TGCGCCAGCAGCCGTGGACAAGAGAACACTGAAGCTTTCTTT.

The gene calls are TRBV15 and TRBJ1-1; 7 bases map to TRBD1. Per germline, CDR1 LNHNV and CDR2 YYDKDF (reference sequence). V gave up 3 bases and J gave up 6 bases; unmatched junction bases: 10. CDR3 size: 15 residues. The CDR3 bases are TGTGCCACCAGCAGGGGGACAGACTACCCCTCTGAAGCTTTCTTT. It specifies CATSRGTDYPSEAFF.

This sequence joins TRBV19 and TRBJ1-1; tentative D call: TRBD1 (6 bases). V lost 9 bases and J 2 bases, leaving 13 bases between the germline ends. Per the germline V gene, CDR1 is LNHDA and CDR2 is SQIVND (reference sequence). The CDR3 covers 13 residues. The CDR3 DNA is TGTGCCAGCCTCGGACAGACCAACACTGAAGCTTTCTTT. As protein: CASLGQTNTEAFF.

The rearrangement uses TRBV2 and TRBJ2-3, with 7 bases identical to TRBD1. Germline assignment: CDR1 SNHLY and CDR2 FYNNEI. J was trimmed by 2 bases and V by 9 bases; bases with no gene match: 5. The CDR3 is 13 residues long. Here the CDR3 DNA reads TGTGCCAGACGGGACAGTGACACAGATACGCAGTATTTT. Its translation: CARRDSDTDTQYF.

V gene TRBV29-1 combines with J gene TRBJ1-2, with 7 bases matching TRBD1. Germline loops: CDR1 SQVTM, CDR2 ANQGSEA. CDR3 length: 13 residues. The ends lost 2 bases at V and 3 bases at J; junction bases unmatched: 3. The CDR3 DNA reads TGCAGCGTTGAACAGGGGACAGACTATGGCTACACCTTC. This gives the protein CSVEQGTDYGYTF.

The chain employs TRBV7-6 and TRBJ1-1, with TRBD1 matching over 9 bases. This CDR3 comprises 17 residues. Germline V gene data show CDR1 as SGHVS and CDR2 as FNYEAQ. The V gene end was trimmed by 1 base and the J gene end by 4 bases; junction bases not matched to a gene: 10. DNA for the CDR3: TGTGCCAGCAGCTTAGGTACAGGGGGCTTGGTGAGCACTGAAGCTTTCTTT. This sequence encodes CASSLGTGGLVSTEAFF.

The chain has TRBV5-1 and TRBJ2-1; D ambiguous. V shed 4 bases and J shed 8 bases, with 16 bases lying between them. CDR1 is SGHRS and CDR2 is YFSETQ in the germline V gene. The CDR3 spans 14 residues. CDR3 DNA: TGCGCCAGCAGCCTCGATGGAGATTTCGATGAGCAGTTCTTC. Translation: CASSLDGDFDEQFF. The full variable domain, in which reference TRBV5-1 and TRBJ2-1 provide the parts outside the CDR3, is KAGVTQTPRYLIKTRGQQVTLSCSPISGHRSVSWYQQTPGQGLQFLFEYFSETQRNKGNFPGRFSGRQFSNSRSEMNVSTLELGDSALYLCASSLDGDFDEQFFGPGTRLTVL.

The V call is TRBV6-2 or TRBV6-3, the J call TRBJ1-2; perhaps TRBD1 as D (6 bases). Germline CDR1 is MNHEY and CDR2 is SVGEGT. Trimming shortened V by 0 bases and J by 4 bases, and 9 bases separated the two germline ends. The CDR3 spans 14 residues. The CDR3 region is CASSYSKTGYGYTF. CDR3 DNA: TGTGCCAGCAGTTACTCGAAGACAGGCTATGGCTACACCTTC.

The CDR3 loop reads CASSGVRGQSTGELFF. CDR3 in DNA: TGTGCCAGCAGTGGGGTAAGGGGGCAGAGCACCGGGGAGCTGTTTTTT. V gene TRBV25-1 combines with J gene TRBJ2-2; 7 nucleotides match TRBD1. Looked up from germline, CDR1 is MGHDK and CDR2 is SYGVNS. There are 16 residues in the CDR3. With V trimmed by 4 bases and J by 4 bases, 9 bases remained unmatched. The full variable domain, its missing parts supplied by reference TRBV25-1 and TRBJ2-2, is EADIYQTPRYLVIGTGKKITLECSQTMGHDKMYWYQQDPGMELHLIHYSYGVNSTEKGDLSSESTVSRIRTEHFPLTLESARPSHTSQYLCASSGVRGQSTGELFFGEGSRLTVL.

The rearrangement links TRBV11-2 to TRBJ2-5; 7 bases fit TRBD2. Germline CDR1 SGHAT, CDR2 FQNNGV. The V gene end was trimmed by 4 bases and the J gene end by 6 bases; junction bases not matched to a gene: 5. This CDR3 contains 13 residues. CDR3 bases: TGTGCCAGCAGCTCCGAGCGGGGCCAGACCCAGTACTTC. It codes for CASSSERGQTQYF.

V gene TRBV7-8 combines with J gene TRBJ2-7; D gene uncertain. The V gene's germline CDR1 is SGHVS and CDR2 FQNEAQ. CDR3 length equals 16 residues. The V end was cut by 1 base, the J end by 2 bases, with 15 bases between. The CDR3 reads CASSLGSAASAYEQYF. The CDR3 nucleotides read TGTGCCAGCAGCTTAGGTTCGGCGGCCTCCGCCTACGAGCAGTACTTC.

The J gene is TRBJ2-7, the V gene TRBV7-2; TRBD2 matches 7 bases. The CDR3 contains 16 residues. Trimming removed 5 bases from V and 5 bases from J; junction bases left unmatched: 15. Per germline, CDR1 SGHTA and CDR2 FQGNSA. The CDR3 DNA is TGTGCCAGCAGCCTAAGTGGCTACGCGGGGGAGAACGAGCAGTACTTC. It translates to CASSLSGYAGENEQYF.

The V gene is TRBV19, the J gene TRBJ2-3, with TRBD1 matching 9 bases. The CDR3 contains 15 residues. Germline CDR1 and CDR2: LNHDA and SQIVND (reference sequence). The V gene end was trimmed by 8 bases and the J gene end by 1 base; junction bases not matched to a gene: 7. CDR3 nucleotide sequence: TGTGCCAGTGGCTCACAGGGGGCGGGCACAGATACGCAGTATTTT. Its protein product is CASGSQGAGTDTQYF.

This chain links TRBV7-2 with TRBJ2-3; 8 bases line up with TRBD1. CDR3 size: 15 residues. Germline CDR1 is SGHTA and CDR2 is FQGNSA. V shed 2 bases, J shed 3 bases, and the junction held 4 bases outside the gene matches. The CDR3 loop is CASSLLQGETDTQYF. The CDR3 nucleotides are TGTGCCAGCAGCTTACTACAGGGGGAAACAGATACGCAGTATTTT.

This chain links TRBV9 with TRBJ1-1; D not certain. CDR1 is SGDLS and CDR2 is YYNGEE in the germline V gene. The CDR3 loop spans 14 amino acids. V lost 4 bases and J lost 4, with 14 bases in between. The CDR3 loop is CASSQAPTGTEAFF. CDR3 nucleotides: TGTGCCAGCAGCCAGGCCCCCACCGGCACTGAAGCTTTCTTT.

The J gene is TRBJ1-3, the V gene TRBV7-8, with D perhaps matching TRBD1 (5 bases). The length of the CDR3 is 14 residues. Germline CDR1 SGHVS, CDR2 FQNEAQ. Trimming took 5 bases from V and 0 from J, leaving 8 bases between them. The DNA for the CDR3 is TGTGCCAGCAGCGCAGGGATCTCTGGAAACACCATATATTTT. Encoded protein: CASSAGISGNTIYF. The full variable domain, its missing parts supplied by reference TRBV7-8 and TRBJ1-3, is GAGVSQSPRYKVAKRGQDVALRCDPISGHVSLFWYQQALGQGPEFLTYFQNEAQLDKSGLPSDRFFAERPEGSVSTLKIQRTQQEDSAVYLCASSAGISGNTIYFGEGSWLTVV.

This sequence joins TRBV5-4 and TRBJ1-2; no firm D call. CDR1 is SGHNT, CDR2 YYREEE, per germline (reference sequence). Trimming removed 4 bases at V and 2 bases at J, with 12 bases between. This CDR3 has 14 residues. As DNA, the CDR3 is TGTGCCAGCAGCCTAACCGTCGAAAACTATGGCTACACCTTC. As protein: CASSLTVENYGYTF.

The chain has TRBV6-5 and TRBJ1-1, with 7 bases lining up with TRBD1. In germline, CDR1 is MNHEY, CDR2 SVGAGI. The CDR3 totals 14 residues. With V trimmed by 6 bases and J by 11 bases, 15 bases remained unmatched. The CDR3 spells CASSGGGTGVTAFF. In nucleotides, the CDR3 is TGTGCCAGCAGCGGGGGTGGAACAGGGGTTACGGCTTTCTTT.

The V call is TRBV13, the J call TRBJ2-7; 10 bases are shared with TRBD1. J was trimmed by 0 bases and V by 0 bases; bases with no gene match: 8. Germline V gives CDR1 PRHDT, CDR2 FYEKMQ (reference sequence). This CDR3 contains 18 residues. This chain's CDR3 is CASSLGRYGTGASYEQYF. In DNA form, the CDR3 reads TGTGCCAGCAGCTTAGGCCGTTACGGGACAGGGGCCTCCTACGAGCAGTACTTC.

The V gene is TRBV7-8, the J gene TRBJ2-1, with D unclear. Germline V CDR1 and CDR2: SGHVS, FQNEAQ. V gave up 1 base and J gave up 8 bases, with 6 bases separating them. The CDR3 extends over 12 amino acids. The CDR3 loop reads CASSLVSYEQFF. CDR3 DNA sequence: TGTGCCAGCAGCTTAGTCAGTTATGAGCAGTTCTTC.

The CDR3 protein is CASSQGQIENTEAFF. As DNA, the CDR3 is TGTGCCAGCAGCCAGGGACAGATCGAAAACACTGAAGCTTTCTTT. The V call is TRBV6-2 or TRBV6-3, the J call TRBJ1-1; 7 positions match TRBD1. V shed 6 bases and J 2 bases; nucleotides not matched to a gene: 9. Germline CDR1 and CDR2: MNHEY and SVGEGT. The length of the CDR3 is 15 residues.

The chain combines TRBV19 with TRBJ2-2; 9 bases agree with TRBD1. The V gene end was trimmed by 5 bases and the J gene end by 3 bases; junction bases not matched to a gene: 7. Germline assignment: CDR1 LNHDA and CDR2 SQIVND (reference sequence). The length of the CDR3 is 16 residues. As DNA, the CDR3 is TGTGCCAGTAGTCCGAGGACAGGGGCCTACACCGGGGAGCTGTTTTTT. It specifies CASSPRTGAYTGELFF.

J is TRBJ2-2 and V is TRBV6-4, with TRBD1 identical over 10 bases. Trimming took 5 bases from V and 6 from J; bases not matched to a gene: 9. Germline V CDR1 and CDR2: MRHNA, SNTAGT. This CDR3 comprises 16 residues. The CDR3 loop reads CASSSTPGQGSGELFF. CDR3 DNA sequence: TGTGCCAGCAGTTCTACTCCGGGACAGGGGTCCGGGGAGCTGTTTTTT.

V and J are TRBV19 and TRBJ2-1; 7 bases are shared with TRBD2. The germline V gene encodes CDR1 LNHDA and CDR2 SQIVND (reference sequence). V shed 5 bases, J shed 12 bases, and the junction held 13 bases outside the gene matches. This CDR3 region has 14 residues. The CDR3 sequence is CASSLGTSVRGQFF. Written as DNA, the CDR3 is TGTGCCAGTAGTCTAGGAACTAGCGTTCGGGGGCAGTTCTTC. The variable domain in full, with the rest retrieved from reference TRBV19 and TRBJ2-1, is DGGITQSPKYLFRKEGQNVTLSCEQNLNHDAMYWYRQDPGQGLRLIYYSQIVNDFQKGDIAEGYSVSREKKESFPLTVTSAQKNPTAFYLCASSLGTSVRGQFFGPGTRLTVL.

The chain has TRBV19 and TRBJ1-3, with 7 bases lining up with TRBD1. V shed 5 bases, J shed 0 bases, and the junction held 7 bases outside the gene matches. The germline V gene encodes CDR1 LNHDA and CDR2 SQIVND (reference sequence). This CDR3 contains 16 residues. CDR3 amino acids: CASSVQGIFSGNTIYF. The CDR3 DNA is TGTGCCAGTAGTGTACAGGGGATCTTCTCTGGAAACACCATATATTTT.

The chain uses TRBV6-5 and TRBJ1-1, with 8 bases aligning to TRBD1. The CDR3 loop spans 12 amino acids. V lost 6 bases and J lost 7; bases outside the gene matches: 4. Germline V lookup: CDR1 MNHEY, CDR2 SVGAGI. The CDR3 sequence: CASSRQGNEAFF. CDR3 in DNA: TGTGCCAGCAGCCGACAGGGGAATGAAGCTTTCTTT.

This sequence joins TRBV25-1 and TRBJ2-1; TRBD2 matches 8 bases. The V gene end was trimmed by 4 bases and the J gene end by 6 bases; junction bases not matched to a gene: 14. The V gene's germline CDR1 is MGHDK and CDR2 SYGVNS. CDR3 length: 17 residues. The CDR3 loop is CASSAMAPAGESNEQFF. CDR3 coding DNA: TGTGCCAGCAGTGCAATGGCTCCAGCGGGGGAGAGCAATGAGCAGTTCTTC. The full variable domain, its missing parts supplied by reference TRBV25-1 and TRBJ2-1, is EADIYQTPRYLVIGTGKKITLECSQTMGHDKMYWYQQDPGMELHLIHYSYGVNSTEKGDLSSESTVSRIRTEHFPLTLESARPSHTSQYLCASSAMAPAGESNEQFFGPGTRLTVL.

This clone was detected once. The CDR3 coding sequence is TGTGCCAGTAGTATATCAGGGACAGCAGCCTACAATGAGCAGTTCTTC. Translated: CASSISGTAAYNEQFF. The chain employs TRBV19 and TRBJ2-1; the match to TRBD1 covers 7 bases. The germline V gene encodes CDR1 LNHDA and CDR2 SQIVND (reference sequence). V shed 2 bases and J 2 bases; nucleotides not matched to a gene: 6. The CDR3 has 16 residues. The full variable domain, its missing parts supplied by reference TRBV19 and TRBJ2-1, is DGGITQSPKYLFRKEGQNVTLSCEQNLNHDAMYWYRQDPGQGLRLIYYSQIVNDFQKGDIAEGYSVSREKKESFPLTVTSAQKNPTAFYLCASSISGTAAYNEQFFGPGTRLTVL.